These 16 T cell receptor beta chains came from one sample sequenced in a study of CD8+ T cells in alopecia areata. Treatment described: oral pan-JAK inhibitor, 5-10 mg twice daily. RNA extraction and reverse transcription yielded cDNA as sequencing template. Data came from immunoSEQ multiplex PCR; TCRdb stores just in-frame clones and leaves some out. The table lists about 250,000 clones, roughly 60% of them singletons. The sample was CD4+ T cells sorted from blood, taken around week 54, from a patient treated with tofacitinib. The receptor source for this set is a human donor with alopecia areata.

On this clone: Other DNA sequences of this sample code for an identical CDR3. V usage is TRBV27 and J usage is TRBJ2-1, with D possibly matching TRBD2 (5 bases). Trimming removed 5 bases at V and 7 bases at J, with 9 bases between. The germline V gene encodes CDR1 MNHEY and CDR2 SMNVEV (reference sequence). The CDR3 has 12 amino acids. The CDR3 protein is CASSRGYNEQFF. The CDR3 nucleotides are TGTGCCAGCAGTAGAGGGTATAATGAGCAGTTCTTC.

As DNA, the CDR3 is TGTGCCAGCAGCTTAGCGCACCAAGAGACCCAGTACTTC. It codes for CASSLAHQETQYF. The chain has TRBV7-2 and TRBJ2-5; D gene ambiguous. V lost 0 bases and J lost 0, with 2 bases in between. Germline lookup yields CDR1 SGHTA and CDR2 FQGNSA. The CDR3 extends over 13 amino acids.

The gene calls are TRBV5-1 and TRBJ1-6; a weak D match, TRBD1 (5 bases). CDR3 length: 13 amino acids. Trimming took off 2 bases at V and 7 bases at J, with 7 bases between the two ends. In germline, CDR1 is SGHRS, CDR2 YFSETQ. CDR3 sequence reads: CASSLGDNSPLHF. The CDR3 DNA reads TGCGCCAGCAGCTTAGGGGACAATTCACCCCTCCACTTT.

The chain is built from TRBV2 and TRBJ1-4, with 7 bases that match TRBD1. After removal of 3 bases from V and 7 bases from J, the junction contained 8 bases not matched to a gene. This CDR3 comprises 15 residues. Germline V CDR1 and CDR2: SNHLY, FYNNEI. The CDR3 nucleotides read TGTGCCAGCAGTGAGGGACAGATCCTTTCTGAAAAACTGTTTTTT. Translating it yields CASSEGQILSEKLFF. The full variable domain, its missing parts supplied by reference TRBV2 and TRBJ1-4, is EPEVTQTPSHQVTQMGQEVILRCVPISNHLYFYWYRQILGQKVEFLVSFYNNEISEKSEIFDDQFSVERPDGSNFTLKIRSTKLEDSAMYFCASSEGQILSEKLFFGSGTQLSVL.

The chain has TRBV15 and TRBJ1-1; a possible D gene is TRBD1 (6 bases). The CDR3 consists of 13 residues. The germline CDR1 and CDR2 sequences are LNHNV and YYDKDF (reference sequence). Deletions cut 3 bases from V and 7 bases from J, with 12 bases between. As DNA, the CDR3 is TGTGCCACCAGCAGGGAGCCCAGGGGTGAAGCTTTCTTT. It translates to CATSREPRGEAFF.

Here the CDR3 reads CSVGGGIETQYF. CDR3 coding DNA: TGCAGCGTTGGAGGCGGGATAGAGACCCAGTACTTC. The gene calls are TRBV29-1 and TRBJ2-5; tentatively, D is TRBD2 (6 bases). This CDR3 has 12 residues. Trimming took 4 bases from V and 4 from J, leaving 10 bases between them. Germline assignment: CDR1 SQVTM and CDR2 ANQGSEA.

The genes are TRBV27 and TRBJ1-5; the D gene is possibly TRBD1 (6 bases). Germline assignment: CDR1 MNHEY and CDR2 SMNVEV (reference sequence). Trimming removed 5 bases at V and 9 bases at J, with 17 bases between. The CDR3 spans 14 residues. The CDR3 coding sequence is TGTGCCAGCAGTCCCACAACACAGGGAGGGCCCCAGCATTTT. This translates into CASSPTTQGGPQHF.

The genes are TRBV29-1 and TRBJ1-2; D remains ambiguous. Germline V gene lookup returns CDR1 SQVTM and CDR2 ANQGSEA. V was clipped by 7 bases and J by 2 bases, with 11 bases between them. The CDR3 is 12 residues long. The CDR3: CSASQRNYGYTF. Written as DNA, the CDR3 is TGCAGCGCTTCACAGAGAAACTATGGCTACACCTTC. The complete variable domain, with remaining parts taken from reference TRBV29-1 and TRBJ1-2, reads SAVISQKPSRDICQRGTSLTIQCQVDSQVTMMFWYRQQPGQSLTLIATANQGSEATYESGFVIDKFPISRPNLTFSTLTVSNMSPEDSSIYLCSASQRNYGYTFGSGTRLTVV.

The chain combines TRBV23-1 with TRBJ1-5, with D tentatively TRBD1 (5 bases). TRBV23-1 is an ORF, with its function uncertain. The CDR3 spans 12 residues. Trimming pared 8 bases from V and 7 bases from J, leaving 12 bases between. The CDR3 is CASRRGDQPQHF. CDR3 sequence (DNA): TGCGCCAGCCGGCGCGGGGACCAGCCCCAGCATTTT.

This clone has a count of ten or more. The chain joins TRBV9 to TRBJ2-3; 9 nucleotides line up with TRBD1. Germline V gene sequence: CDR1 SGDLS, CDR2 YYNGEE. The trim removed 4 bases at V and 2 bases at J, leaving 5 bases unmatched. There are 15 residues in the CDR3. CDR3 amino acids: CASSSRDRVTDTQYF. The CDR3 coding sequence is TGTGCCAGCAGCTCCCGGGACAGGGTCACAGATACGCAGTATTTT.

This clone turned up a few times. V usage is TRBV30 and J usage is TRBJ1-1; a possible D gene is TRBD1 (6 bases). The CDR3 covers 13 residues. V lost 4 bases and J lost 3, with 12 bases in between. Germline values: CDR1 GTSNPN, CDR2 SVGIG (reference sequence). CDR3 DNA: TGTGCCTGGAAAAGGGGGATGTACACTGAAGCTTTCTTT. Its translation: CAWKRGMYTEAFF.

This rearrangement joins TRBV7-9 to TRBJ2-5; no firm D call. The CDR3 is 13 amino acids. V lost 5 bases and J 5 bases, leaving 12 bases between the germline ends. Per the germline V gene, CDR1 is SEHNR and CDR2 is FQNEAQ (reference sequence). The CDR3 DNA sequence: TGTGCCAGCAGCCCCGAGGCCCGGGAGACCCAGTACTTC. Its protein is CASSPEARETQYF.

The sample holds a few counts of this clone. The chain has TRBV30 and TRBJ2-5; TRBD1 might be the D (5 bases). The J call may be in error: the DNA end matches TRBJ2-7 better. The CDR3 spans 13 residues. Germline-derived CDR1 and CDR2 are GTSNPN and SVGIG (reference sequence). CDR3 bases: TGTGCCTGGTGGCAGGACAAGAGCTACGAGCAGTACTTC. It encodes CAWWQDKSYEQYF.

The V and J genes are TRBV27 and TRBJ1-1; TRBD1 might be the D (5 bases). Trimming shortened V by 4 bases and J by 3 bases, and 12 bases separated the two germline ends. CDR3 length equals 14 residues. Germline CDR1 reads MNHEY; CDR2 reads SMNVEV (reference sequence). CDR3 sequence: CASSWDGFYTEAFF. CDR3 in DNA: TGTGCCAGCAGTTGGGACGGATTTTACACTGAAGCTTTCTTT.

This clone was observed a single time. The DNA of the CDR3 is TGTGCCATCAAGGGTCATCCAGATACGCAGTATTTT. This encodes CAIKGHPDTQYF. The chain is built from TRBV10-3 and TRBJ2-3; the D is unclear. The V end lost 7 bases, the J end lost 4 bases, and 9 bases lay between the germline ends. The CDR3 is 12 amino acids. In germline, CDR1 is ENHRY, CDR2 SYGVKD.

V is TRBV7-3 and J is TRBJ1-5; tentatively, D is TRBD1 (6 bases). CDR1 is SGHTA, CDR2 FQGTGA, per germline. The CDR3 is 18 residues long. V was pared by 5 bases and J by 4 bases, with 24 bases between. CDR3 DNA: TGTGCCAGCAGCAAAAGGACAGAATGGACTTTTCGAAATCAGCCCCAGCATTTT. Protein sequence: CASSKRTEWTFRNQPQHF. Supplemented by reference TRBV7-3 and TRBJ1-5, the full variable domain reads GAGVSQTPSNKVTEKGKYVELRCDPISGHTALYWYRQSLGQGPEFLIYFQGTGAADDSGLPNDRFFAVRPEGSVSTLKIQRTERGDSAVYLCASSKRTEWTFRNQPQHFGDGTRLSIL.